This TCR beta chain was identified in a study of blood T cells in healthy people across ages (dated by TCRdb to the mid-2010s). For the study in its entirety: In model experiments, template switching captured roughly one uniquely barcoded TCR beta cDNA molecule for every two T cells. To avoid experimental bias, donors of different ages were distributed randomly across sequencing lanes. Four age groups were formed from the donors: young (average around 15 years), middle-aged (more than 35), aged (roughly 56) and long-lived (82). For two donors (one aged 18 to 30 and one aged 80 or older), the study analyzed two additional independent replicas of 1 million unique cDNA reads from the same blood draw. To track age-related changes in TCR beta repertoire diversity, the study relied on deep sequencing normalized with unique cDNA molecular identifiers. The paper's findings and limits, for the study overall: There was a strong correlation between observed TCR beta diversity and the percentage of naive T cells measured by flow cytometry. Conclusive comparison of naive and antigen-experienced compartments was prevented by the profiling of bulk unsorted PBMCs. As age increased, observed TCR beta diversity per million T cells dropped in a roughly linear way, and a significant reduction was already evident by age around 41. The long-lived group showed more naive CD4+ T cells, fewer expanded clones and increased TCR diversity than the aged group, suggesting age selection. Total diversity estimates from one million sequenced T cells were considered lower bounds and underestimates. Donor CMV infection status was unknown, potentially confounding age-related changes in expanded clonotypes.

Library preparation used 5' RACE. Sequencing used an Illumina HiSeq 2500. A second 7 to 11 cycle PCR used a sample-barcoded 5' primer and a J-beta primer mix. A unique molecular identifier was introduced onto each TCR beta cDNA molecule by a template-switch 5' adaptor carrying 12 random nucleotides. Each sample yielded at least 2.5 million CDR3-containing paired-end reads. All of the RNA was converted into first-strand cDNA using the Mint cDNA synthesis kit, with a TRBC-specific oligonucleotide serving as the primer. Following uracil-DNA glycosylase treatment, a first 18-cycle PCR with universal primers M1SS and BC2_uni_R was performed on all cDNA. Processing in the source paper ran as follows. For normalization, 1 million high-quality reads, each with a distinct molecular identifier, were randomly selected from each sample. Reads sharing molecular identifiers were discarded rather than binned into consensus sequences. MiTCR, set to a Q25 quality threshold and the strictest error-elimination algorithm, was used for CDR3 identification, clonotype clustering and error correction. Lower-bound total TCR beta diversity was estimated with a nonparametric unseen species model using Euler transformation. The raw public data were reprocessed by TCRdb itself: fastp quality trimming at Q25, MiXCR clonotype calling, in-frame beta chains only. Identical CDR3 protein sequences are pooled into one entry, listed with their most common genes and DNA. The authors' filters were not applied to this entry. For this sample there are some 700,000 distinct CDR3 sequences; about 42% appear just once. The leading ten clones occupy 20% to 25% of the sample.

Trimming removed 3 bases from V and 1 base from J, leaving 12 bases between the germline ends. CDR1 and CDR2, per the germline V gene (reference sequence), are LNHDA and SQIVND. The CDR3, cysteine through phenylalanine, is 15 amino acids long. Just the 45-base CDR3 DNA is kept, in frame starting at base 1. The 40 or so donors, aged about 6 to 95 years, were systemically healthy Caucasian individuals from Russia. Each donor gave ten milliliters of peripheral blood, drawn into EDTA-treated Vacutainer tubes. Ficoll-Paque density-gradient centrifugation was used to isolate PBMCs, with at least 6 million obtained per sample. Trizol reagent was used to extract total RNA from PBMCs, with at least 6 micrograms per sample. Naive CD45RAhigh/CD27high T cell percentages were measured by flow cytometry on a PBMC aliquot from every donor. This clonotype appeared a few times. Its specific antigen is unknown. Qualities for individual bases were not recorded, and no much larger clone is one base off.

This chain joins TRBV19 to TRBJ1-2; TRBD1 might be the D gene, on 6 matching bases. What was sequenced was blood. This TCR derives from an older woman in good health. In nucleotides, the sequence is TGTGCCAGTAGTATGGACAGCCAATATAACTATGGCTACACCTTC. The translation is CASSMDSQYNYGYTF.